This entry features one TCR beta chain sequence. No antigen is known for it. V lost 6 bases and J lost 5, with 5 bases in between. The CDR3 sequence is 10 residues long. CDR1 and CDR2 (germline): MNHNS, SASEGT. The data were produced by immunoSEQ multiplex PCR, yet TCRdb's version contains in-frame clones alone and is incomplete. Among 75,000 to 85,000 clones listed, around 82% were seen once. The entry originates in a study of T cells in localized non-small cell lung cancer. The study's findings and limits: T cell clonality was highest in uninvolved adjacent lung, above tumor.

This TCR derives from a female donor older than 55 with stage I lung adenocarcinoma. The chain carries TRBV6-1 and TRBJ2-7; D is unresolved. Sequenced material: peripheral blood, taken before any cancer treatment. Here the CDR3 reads CASRLHEQYF. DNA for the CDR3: TGTGCCAGCAGACTCCACGAGCAGTACTTC.